The 23 T cell receptor beta chains in this list originate from one sample, sequenced in a study of blood T cell repertoires in COVID-19. The repertoire was sequenced with immunoSEQ multiplex PCR; TCRdb's copy has only in-frame clones and lacks some. The sample records fewer than 100,000 clones, 65% to 90% being singletons. The sequencing input was peripheral blood. The receptor set was obtained from a man aged 60-69 years with acute or convalescent COVID-19.

The chain uses TRBV6-5 and TRBJ2-5, with D perhaps TRBD2 (5 bases). In germline, CDR1 is MNHEY, CDR2 SVGAGI. The CDR3 extends over 13 amino acids. The V end was cut by 6 bases, the J end by 4 bases, with 12 bases between. Here the CDR3 reads CASRVTRRETQYF. The CDR3, as DNA: TGTGCCAGCAGGGTAACTAGACGAGAGACCCAGTACTTC.

V is TRBV2 and J is TRBJ2-2, with 10 bases matching TRBD2. CDR1 and CDR2 (germline): SNHLY, FYNNEI. V was clipped by 2 bases and J by 7 bases; unmatched bases: 7. The length of the CDR3 is 16 residues. CDR3 sequence reads: CASSEMASGSGGELFF. As DNA, the CDR3 is TGTGCCAGCAGTGAAATGGCTAGCGGGAGTGGCGGGGAGCTGTTTTTT.

The V call is TRBV6-5, the J call TRBJ1-5; D not resolved. Trimming took off 6 bases at V and 1 base at J, with 7 bases between the two ends. The germline gives CDR1 MNHEY, CDR2 SVGAGI. The CDR3 has 13 residues. CDR3 DNA sequence: TGTGCCAGCAGACAGTCAAGCAATCAGCCCCAGCATTTT. Translated, it gives CASRQSSNQPQHF.

The chain joins TRBV5-1 to TRBJ1-4; the match to TRBD1 covers 9 bases. The CDR3 has 16 residues. The ends lost 5 bases at V and 10 bases at J; junction bases unmatched: 15. Germline V lookup: CDR1 SGHRS, CDR2 YFSETQ. CDR3: CASSLTLGQGGGKLFF. In DNA form, the CDR3 reads TGCGCCAGCAGTCTCACTTTGGGACAGGGAGGAGGAAAACTGTTTTTT.

This clone was observed a single time. The J gene is TRBJ1-1, the V gene TRBV4-3; D gene uncertain. This CDR3 is 15 amino acids long. Trimming took 4 bases from V and 4 from J, leaving 16 bases between them. Germline V gene sequence: CDR1 LGHNA, CDR2 YSLEER. CDR3 sequence: CASSRNLEGSTEAFF. The DNA for the CDR3 is TGCGCCAGCAGCCGAAATCTTGAGGGTAGCACTGAAGCTTTCTTT.

This clone has more than one count but fewer than ten. CDR3 coding DNA: TGTGCCAGCAGCCCCTTAGGGGCCGGGGAGCTGTTTTTT. It codes for CASSPLGAGELFF. V is TRBV7-2 and J is TRBJ2-2, with a possible D match to TRBD1 (5 bases). V lost 5 bases and J 6 bases, leaving 10 bases between the germline ends. Germline values: CDR1 SGHTA, CDR2 FQGNSA. The CDR3 extends over 13 amino acids.

This chain connects TRBV11-2 to TRBJ1-2; the D gene is possibly TRBD1 (6 bases). Germline assignment: CDR1 SGHAT and CDR2 FQNNGV. Deletions cut 6 bases from V and 4 bases from J, with 12 bases between. The CDR3 is made up of 13 amino acids. In DNA form, the CDR3 reads TGTGCCAGCAGGAAAACAGGGAGCTATGGCTACACCTTC. Translating it yields CASRKTGSYGYTF.

The V call is TRBV7-9, the J call TRBJ2-7; D is undetermined. CDR3 length: 12 residues. The germline CDR1 and CDR2 sequences are SEHNR and FQNEAQ (reference sequence). V dropped 1 base and J dropped 6 bases, with 7 bases sitting between them. This CDR3 is CASSLVNGEQYF. The CDR3 DNA is TGTGCCAGCAGCTTAGTGAACGGCGAGCAGTACTTC.

The V call is TRBV21-1, the J call TRBJ2-1; the table names TRBD1, a call not compared with the DNA. TRBV21-1 is flagged as a pseudogene. The CDR3 covers 17 residues. DNA for the CDR3: TGTGCCAGCAGCAAAGAAGAGGACAGGGGGCGATACAATGAGCAGTTCTTC. This codes for CASSKEEDRGRYNEQFF.

The V gene is TRBV19, the J gene TRBJ1-5, with 7 bases aligning to TRBD1. The J segment lost 8 bases and the V segment lost 9 bases, leaving 4 bases of the junction unmatched. The germline V gene has CDR1 LNHDA and CDR2 SQIVND (reference sequence). The CDR3 is made up of 11 amino acids. In DNA, the CDR3 is TGTGCCAGGGACAGGTTCGAGCCCCAGCATTTT. Its protein is CARDRFEPQHF.

CDR3 region: CASRADSANTGELFF. DNA of the CDR3: TGTGCCAGCAGAGCAGACAGCGCGAACACCGGGGAGCTGTTTTTT. The chain uses TRBV3-1 (or the pseudogene TRBV3-2) and TRBJ2-2; tentative D call: TRBD1 (5 bases). The V gene's germline CDR1 is LGHDT and CDR2 YNNKEL (reference sequence). This CDR3 contains 15 residues. Deletions cut 6 bases from V and 0 bases from J, with 11 bases between.

The gene calls are TRBV6-2 or TRBV6-3 and TRBJ1-3; D is unclear. Looked up from germline, CDR1 is MNHEY and CDR2 is SVGEGT. V lost 2 bases to trimming and J lost 9 bases, with 8 bases between them. The CDR3 has 12 residues. CDR3 protein: CASSYTRTTIYF. CDR3 bases: TGTGCCAGCAGTTACACCAGAACCACCATATATTTT.

The CDR3 sequence: CASRALTGTGEQYF. Written as DNA, the CDR3 is TGTGCCAGCAGGGCCCTTACCGGGACAGGGGAGCAGTACTTC. This rearrangement joins TRBV19 to TRBJ2-7; 9 bases map to TRBD1. The CDR3 contains 14 residues. V lost 9 bases, J lost 7 bases, and 13 bases stayed unmatched. The germline V gene encodes CDR1 LNHDA and CDR2 SQIVND (reference sequence).

The chain recombines TRBV11-1 with TRBJ2-7; TRBD2 matches 7 bases. Germline V gene lookup returns CDR1 SGHAT and CDR2 FQDESV (reference sequence). This CDR3 spans 12 amino acids. With 0 bases clipped from V and 9 bases from J, the junction kept 2 bases outside the gene matches. The CDR3 region has the DNA TGTGCCAGCAGCTTAGCGGGAGGGGCGCAGTACTTC. It specifies CASSLAGGAQYF.

The V gene is TRBV4-1, the J gene TRBJ2-7; perhaps TRBD1 as D (6 bases). Trimming took off 1 base at V and 6 bases at J, with 16 bases between the two ends. Germline V gene sequence: CDR1 MGHRA, CDR2 YSYEKL. The CDR3 length is 15 residues. The CDR3 DNA follows: TGCGCCAGCAGCCAAGGGTTAAAGGGGGTGGTCGAGCAGTACTTC. Translation: CASSQGLKGVVEQYF.

The chain links TRBV30 to TRBJ1-2; maybe TRBD1 (5 bases). Trimming pared 1 base from V and 2 bases from J, leaving 11 bases between. CDR3 length equals 14 residues. The germline CDR1 and CDR2 sequences are GTSNPN and SVGIG (reference sequence). The CDR3 DNA reads TGTGCCTGGAGTGCCGGGACTTTAAACTATGGCTACACCTTC. Protein sequence: CAWSAGTLNYGYTF.

The rearrangement joins TRBV7-9 to TRBJ2-7; 8 bases map to TRBD1. Germline V gene lookup returns CDR1 SEHNR and CDR2 FQNEAQ (reference sequence). CDR3 length: 15 amino acids. Germline trimming cut 4 bases from V and 2 bases from J; bases unmatched to any gene: 7. The CDR3 DNA sequence: TGTGCCAGCAGCTCCGGACAGGGAATCCCCTACGAGCAGTACTTC. This gives the protein CASSSGQGIPYEQYF.

The chain couples TRBV5-5 to TRBJ2-1; 12 nucleotides match TRBD2. The germline gives CDR1 SGHKS, CDR2 YYEKEE (reference sequence). The CDR3 is 17 residues long. With 0 bases clipped from V and 3 bases from J, the junction kept 4 bases outside the gene matches. In nucleotides, the CDR3 is TGTGCCAGCAGCTTGGGGCTAGCGGGAGGGCACTACAATGAGCAGTTCTTC. The encoded protein is CASSLGLAGGHYNEQFF.

V is TRBV5-1 and J is TRBJ1-1; 7 bases are shared with TRBD1. Per the germline V gene, CDR1 is SGHRS and CDR2 is YFSETQ. The CDR3 length is 14 residues. Trimming cost V 1 base and J 3 bases; bases outside gene matches: 3. The CDR3 bases are TGCGCCAGCAGCTTGAGGGGGCTGGACACTGAAGCTTTCTTT. This codes for CASSLRGLDTEAFF.

A word on this clone: The sample has other DNA sequences that encode this CDR3 too. This chain uses TRBV2 with TRBJ2-5; TRBD1 aligns across 12 bases. CDR1 SNHLY and CDR2 FYNNEI come from the germline V gene. V lost 6 bases and J lost 4; bases outside the gene matches: 6. The CDR3 runs 15 residues. CDR3: CASRPGTGGLETQYF. CDR3 DNA: TGTGCCAGCAGGCCCGGGACAGGGGGCTTAGAGACCCAGTACTTC.

In this sample, this clone turned up once. J is TRBJ1-1 and V is TRBV20-1; the match to TRBD1 covers 7 bases. CDR3 size: 12 residues. With 3 bases clipped from V and 11 bases from J, the junction kept 9 bases outside the gene matches. Per the germline V gene, CDR1 is DFQATT and CDR2 is SNEGSKA (reference sequence). CDR3 region: CSASWGDSKAFF. CDR3 nucleotides: TGCAGTGCTAGTTGGGGGGACAGTAAGGCTTTCTTT.

V is TRBV3-1 (or the pseudogene TRBV3-2) and J is TRBJ1-2; D gene uncertain. The CDR3 loop spans 14 amino acids. V lost 0 bases and J 3 bases, leaving 8 bases between the germline ends. Germline V gene lookup returns CDR1 LGHDT and CDR2 YNNKEL (reference sequence). The CDR3 DNA sequence: TGTGCCAGCAGCCAAGAAGCGGGGTACTATGGCTACACCTTC. As protein: CASSQEAGYYGYTF.

This chain uses TRBV5-1 with TRBJ2-7; possible D gene TRBD2, 7 bases. V lost 3 bases and J lost 9, with 19 bases in between. The CDR3 is 14 residues long. CDR1 and CDR2 from the germline V gene are SGHRS and YFSETQ. As DNA, the CDR3 is TGCGCCAGCAGCTCATTAGCGGGCCAAGGGGGGCAGTACTTC. Its protein product is CASSSLAGQGGQYF.